These 28 T cell receptor beta chains originate from one sample sequenced in a study of blood T cell repertoires in COVID-19. The repertoire was sequenced with immunoSEQ multiplex PCR; TCRdb's copy has only in-frame clones and lacks some. The sample has around 450,000 clones; around 88% are singletons. Sequencing was done on a sample of peripheral blood. The receptors here all came from a woman aged 25 to 45 with acute or convalescent COVID-19.

The V gene is TRBV2, the J gene TRBJ2-7; 9 bases line up with TRBD1. Germline CDR1 is SNHLY and CDR2 is FYNNEI. The CDR3 is 14 amino acids. V shed 10 bases, J shed 4 bases, and the junction held 11 bases outside the gene matches. In DNA, the CDR3 is TGTGCCAACCTCCTGGACAGGGGTCGGTACGAGCAGTACTTC. Residues: CANLLDRGRYEQYF.

The chain uses TRBV7-6 and TRBJ2-3; 11 bases line up with TRBD2. V gave up 1 base and J gave up 1 base; unmatched junction bases: 7. Germline values: CDR1 SGHVS, CDR2 FNYEAQ. The CDR3 has 18 amino acids. The CDR3 DNA reads as TGTGCCAGCAGCTTAGGTAGCGGGGGGGCGTTTGGCACAGATACGCAGTATTTT. Protein sequence: CASSLGSGGAFGTDTQYF.

This clone appeared a few times. This sequence joins TRBV30 and TRBJ1-6; 7 nucleotides line up with TRBD1. Trimming removed 2 bases from V and 9 bases from J; junction bases left unmatched: 10. The germline gives CDR1 GTSNPN, CDR2 SVGIG (reference sequence). This CDR3 is 15 amino acids long. This CDR3 reads CAWSKTGTGGSPLHF. The CDR3 bases are TGTGCCTGGAGTAAGACAGGGACCGGTGGTTCACCCCTCCACTTT.

This chain connects TRBV6-2 or TRBV6-3 to TRBJ2-7; 10 bases match TRBD2. Unmatched junction bases numbered 2, after V lost 4 bases and J lost 11 bases. In germline, CDR1 is MNHEY, CDR2 SVGEGT. CDR3 length: 11 amino acids. The CDR3 sequence is CASSSSGGEYF. The CDR3 DNA reads as TGTGCCAGCAGTTCCAGCGGGGGGGAGTACTTC.

The chain carries TRBV2 and TRBJ1-1; 10 nucleotides agree with TRBD1. The germline V gene encodes CDR1 SNHLY and CDR2 FYNNEI. The V and J ends lost 6 bases and 1 base, in that order; junction bases with no gene match: 5. The CDR3 consists of 15 residues. CDR3 DNA: TGTGCCAGCAGGGGACAGGGGATCGGGAACACTGAAGCTTTCTTT. The encoded protein is CASRGQGIGNTEAFF.

J is TRBJ1-4 and V is TRBV2, with TRBD1 matching over 8 bases. Unmatched junction bases numbered 5, after V lost 3 bases and J lost 8 bases. Germline values: CDR1 SNHLY, CDR2 FYNNEI. This CDR3 comprises 14 residues. Written as DNA, the CDR3 is TGTGCCAGCAGTGATCGACAGGGGAACGAAAAACTGTTTTTT. This codes for CASSDRQGNEKLFF.

J is TRBJ1-2 and V is TRBV30; D gene uncertain. CDR1 is GTSNPN and CDR2 is SVGIG in the germline V gene (reference sequence). V shed 5 bases and J shed 5 bases, with 15 bases lying between them. This CDR3 has 13 residues. CDR3 DNA sequence: TGTGCCTGGGCTACTAAGCGCGATTATGGCTACACCTTC. Protein sequence: CAWATKRDYGYTF. Full variable domain (rest looked up from reference TRBV30 and TRBJ1-2): SQTIHQWPATLVQPVGSPLSLECTVEGTSNPNLYWYRQAAGRGLQLLFYSVGIGQISSEVPQNLSASRPQDRQFILSSKKLLLSDSGFYLCAWATKRDYGYTFGSGTRLTVV.

J is TRBJ1-4 and V is TRBV10-3; D is unclear. V lost 4 bases, J lost 5 bases, and 5 bases lay in between. The length of the CDR3 is 12 residues. Germline loops: CDR1 ENHRY, CDR2 SYGVKD. CDR3 sequence (DNA): TGTGCCATCAGTGGGGCAAATGAAAAACTGTTTTTT. This translates into CAISGANEKLFF.

V gene TRBV20-1 combines with J gene TRBJ2-7; 7 bases fit TRBD2. The CDR3 length is 11 residues. Trimming removed 6 bases from V and 5 bases from J; junction bases left unmatched: 4. Germline V CDR1 and CDR2: DFQATT, SNEGSKA (reference sequence). CDR3 amino acids: CSALSGDEQYF. The CDR3 region has the DNA TGCAGTGCCCTAAGCGGGGACGAGCAGTACTTC.

The CDR3, as DNA: TGCAGTGCTAGTGCTTTACCGGGACTAGCGGGGCGATCGAACACCGGGGAGCTGTTTTTT. This sequence encodes CSASALPGLAGRSNTGELFF. The genes are TRBV20-1 and TRBJ2-2, with 13 bases fitting TRBD2. Germline CDR1 DFQATT, CDR2 SNEGSKA (reference sequence). Trimming at V came to 3 bases and at J to 0 bases, leaving 13 bases not matched to a gene. The CDR3 loop spans 20 amino acids.

The V call is TRBV5-1, the J call TRBJ1-1, with no clear D. V shed 0 bases and J shed 4 bases, with 13 bases lying between them. Looked up from germline, CDR1 is SGHRS and CDR2 is YFSETQ. This CDR3 spans 15 amino acids. CDR3 loop: CASSLAPGYGTEAFF. DNA of the CDR3: TGCGCCAGCAGCTTGGCCCCAGGATATGGCACTGAAGCTTTCTTT. Complete variable domain (other parts from reference TRBV5-1 and TRBJ1-1): KAGVTQTPRYLIKTRGQQVTLSCSPISGHRSVSWYQQTPGQGLQFLFEYFSETQRNKGNFPGRFSGRQFSNSRSEMNVSTLELGDSALYLCASSLAPGYGTEAFFGQGTRLTVV.

The V and J genes are TRBV19 and TRBJ2-6; possible D gene TRBD2, 5 bases. V was pared by 5 bases and J by 4 bases, with 15 bases between. The germline V gene encodes CDR1 LNHDA and CDR2 SQIVND (reference sequence). This CDR3 has 16 amino acids. CDR3 in amino acids: CASSETRASGANVLTF. In DNA, the CDR3 is TGTGCCAGTAGTGAAACTAGGGCGTCCGGGGCCAACGTCCTGACTTTC.

The V and J genes are TRBV3-1 (or the pseudogene TRBV3-2) and TRBJ2-1; 14 bases align to TRBD2. Trimming took 5 bases from V and 8 from J; bases not matched to a gene: 8. The CDR3 length is 16 residues. Per germline, CDR1 LGHDT and CDR2 YNNKEL (reference sequence). The DNA of the CDR3 is TGTGCCAGCAGCATCCGGACTAGCGGGGGGCGGGATGAGCAGTTCTTC. Residues: CASSIRTSGGRDEQFF.

The chain joins TRBV28 to TRBJ2-1, with 9 bases matching TRBD2. Germline CDR1 and CDR2: MDHEN and SYDVKM. CDR3 length: 15 amino acids. Unmatched junction bases numbered 2, after V lost 3 bases and J lost 2 bases. The CDR3 DNA reads TGTGCCAGCAGTTTTCAGCGGGGGGCCTACAATGAGCAGTTCTTC. Protein sequence: CASSFQRGAYNEQFF.

To note about this clone: The same CDR3 also results from other DNA sequences found in this sample. This chain connects TRBV3-1 (or the pseudogene TRBV3-2) to TRBJ1-1; D might be TRBD1 (5 bases). With 6 bases removed from V and 5 bases from J, the gap between germline ends came to 10 bases. Per the germline V gene, CDR1 is LGHDT and CDR2 is YNNKEL (reference sequence). The CDR3 covers 12 residues. This CDR3 reads CASSRAGTEAFF. CDR3 coding DNA: TGTGCCAGCAGTCGCGCAGGGACTGAAGCTTTCTTT.

CDR3 region: CASSPEGLAGPDTQYF. DNA for the CDR3: TGTGCCAGCAGCCCCGAGGGGCTAGCGGGGCCAGATACGCAGTATTTT. V is TRBV6-2 or TRBV6-3 and J is TRBJ2-3; 9 positions match TRBD2. This CDR3 comprises 16 residues. CDR1 is MNHEY and CDR2 is SVGEGT in the germline V gene. Trimming took 6 bases from V and 4 from J; bases not matched to a gene: 11.

This chain connects TRBV5-1 to TRBJ2-1, with D maybe TRBD2 (6 bases). The CDR3 extends over 16 amino acids. CDR1 is SGHRS, CDR2 YFSETQ, per germline. V was pared by 5 bases and J by 3 bases, with 18 bases between. CDR3 loop: CASRSTGELIYNEQFF. CDR3 nucleotides: TGCGCCAGCAGATCGACGGGGGAACTAATCTACAATGAGCAGTTCTTC.

The V gene is TRBV21-1, the J gene TRBJ2-2; TRBD2 was called by the table and not checked on the DNA. TRBV21-1 is tagged as a pseudogene. This CDR3 comprises 19 residues. The CDR3: CASSKDGGSGASNTGELFF. Here the CDR3 DNA reads TGTGCCAGCAGCAAAGATGGCGGCAGCGGGGCATCGAACACCGGGGAGCTGTTTTTT.

The chain couples TRBV7-9 to TRBJ1-2, with TRBD1 matching 9 bases. J lost 7 bases, V lost 5 bases, and 8 bases had no gene match. Germline assignment: CDR1 SEHNR and CDR2 FQNEAQ (reference sequence). This CDR3 region has 14 residues. In nucleotides, the CDR3 is TGTGCCAGCAGCCTCCGGGACAGGGTCGGTGGCTACACCTTC. It encodes CASSLRDRVGGYTF. The variable domain in full, completed from reference TRBV7-9 and TRBJ1-2, reads DTGVSQNPRHKITKRGQNVTFRCDPISEHNRLYWYRQTLGQGPEFLTYFQNEAQLEKSRLLSDRFSAERPKGSFSTLEIQRTEQGDSAMYLCASSLRDRVGGYTFGSGTRLTVV.

The rearrangement uses TRBV3-1 (or the pseudogene TRBV3-2) and TRBJ1-1, with D perhaps matching TRBD1 (5 bases). Germline assignment: CDR1 LGHDT and CDR2 YNNKEL (reference sequence). The CDR3 extends over 12 amino acids. Trimming pared 0 bases from V and 10 bases from J, leaving 9 bases between. The CDR3 loop is CASSQEGRGAFF. Here the CDR3 DNA reads TGTGCCAGCAGCCAAGAGGGGAGGGGAGCTTTCTTT.

The V call is TRBV6-6, the J call TRBJ1-2; the D is unclear. Germline V gene data show CDR1 as MNHNY and CDR2 as SVGAGI (reference sequence). The CDR3 is 18 residues long. The V end lost 5 bases, the J end lost 2 bases, and 24 bases lay between the germline ends. The CDR3 nucleotides are TGTGCCAGCAGTCATCTACGCCTCCACTTCCGAGGAAACTATGGCTACACCTTC. It codes for CASSHLRLHFRGNYGYTF.

The rearrangement joins TRBV3-1 (or the pseudogene TRBV3-2) to TRBJ2-5; no clear D. Germline CDR1 is LGHDT and CDR2 is YNNKEL (reference sequence). The V gene lost 5 bases and the J gene lost 5 bases, with 12 bases spanning the gap. The CDR3 covers 13 residues. In DNA form, the CDR3 reads TGTGCCAGCAGCACTGGCCAAGCGGAGACCCAGTACTTC. Translating it yields CASSTGQAETQYF.

The V and J genes are TRBV27 and TRBJ2-5; 8 positions agree with TRBD2. The germline V gene has CDR1 MNHEY and CDR2 SMNVEV (reference sequence). V lost 8 bases to trimming and J lost 7 bases; unmatched junction nucleotides: 3. The CDR3 runs 11 residues. CDR3 residues: CASHAGGTQYF. In DNA, the CDR3 is TGTGCCAGCCACGCGGGGGGGACCCAGTACTTC.

The chain links TRBV27 to TRBJ1-2; no clear D. V lost 6 bases and J lost 8, with 19 bases in between. From germline, CDR1 is MNHEY and CDR2 SMNVEV (reference sequence). This CDR3 contains 14 residues. This CDR3 reads CASRPSLGPGGYTF. The CDR3 DNA reads as TGTGCCAGCAGACCCTCCCTCGGACCGGGGGGCTACACCTTC.

This rearrangement joins TRBV27 to TRBJ1-1, with 7 bases that match TRBD1. Germline trimming cut 4 bases from V and 0 bases from J; bases unmatched to any gene: 8. Germline CDR1 is MNHEY and CDR2 is SMNVEV (reference sequence). The CDR3 contains 16 residues. CDR3 protein: CASSSLTGTLNTEAFF. Here the CDR3 DNA reads TGTGCCAGCAGTTCCCTGACAGGGACTCTGAACACTGAAGCTTTCTTT.

This clone was seen a single time. The chain carries TRBV7-2 and TRBJ1-6; no firm D call. V lost 2 bases and J 6 bases, leaving 11 bases between the germline ends. The germline gives CDR1 SGHTA, CDR2 FQGNSA. The CDR3 spans 15 residues. The CDR3 spells CASSLSGRPNSPLHF. For the CDR3, the DNA is TGTGCCAGCAGCTTATCGGGTCGTCCTAATTCACCCCTCCACTTT.

The chain links TRBV5-6 to TRBJ1-6; TRBD1 agrees at 8 bases. Germline trimming cut 4 bases from V and 0 bases from J; bases unmatched to any gene: 6. The length of the CDR3 is 17 residues. Per the germline V gene, CDR1 is SGHDT and CDR2 is YYEEEE. CDR3 region: CASSPGQGGSYNSPLHF. CDR3 DNA sequence: TGTGCCAGCAGCCCTGGACAGGGCGGCTCCTATAATTCACCCCTCCACTTT. The whole variable domain, filled in from reference TRBV5-6 and TRBJ1-6, reads DAGVTQSPTHLIKTRGQQVTLRCSPKSGHDTVSWYQQALGQGPQFIFQYYEEEERQRGNFPDRFSGHQFPNYSSELNVNALLLGDSALYLCASSPGQGGSYNSPLHFGNGTRLTVT.

The chain carries TRBV2 and TRBJ2-5; TRBD1 matches 7 bases. The V and J ends lost 6 bases and 2 bases, in that order; junction bases with no gene match: 6. Germline V gene sequence: CDR1 SNHLY, CDR2 FYNNEI. The CDR3 covers 14 residues. CDR3 sequence (DNA): TGTGCCAGCAGAGCCGGGACAGTACAAGAGACCCAGTACTTC. It encodes CASRAGTVQETQYF.